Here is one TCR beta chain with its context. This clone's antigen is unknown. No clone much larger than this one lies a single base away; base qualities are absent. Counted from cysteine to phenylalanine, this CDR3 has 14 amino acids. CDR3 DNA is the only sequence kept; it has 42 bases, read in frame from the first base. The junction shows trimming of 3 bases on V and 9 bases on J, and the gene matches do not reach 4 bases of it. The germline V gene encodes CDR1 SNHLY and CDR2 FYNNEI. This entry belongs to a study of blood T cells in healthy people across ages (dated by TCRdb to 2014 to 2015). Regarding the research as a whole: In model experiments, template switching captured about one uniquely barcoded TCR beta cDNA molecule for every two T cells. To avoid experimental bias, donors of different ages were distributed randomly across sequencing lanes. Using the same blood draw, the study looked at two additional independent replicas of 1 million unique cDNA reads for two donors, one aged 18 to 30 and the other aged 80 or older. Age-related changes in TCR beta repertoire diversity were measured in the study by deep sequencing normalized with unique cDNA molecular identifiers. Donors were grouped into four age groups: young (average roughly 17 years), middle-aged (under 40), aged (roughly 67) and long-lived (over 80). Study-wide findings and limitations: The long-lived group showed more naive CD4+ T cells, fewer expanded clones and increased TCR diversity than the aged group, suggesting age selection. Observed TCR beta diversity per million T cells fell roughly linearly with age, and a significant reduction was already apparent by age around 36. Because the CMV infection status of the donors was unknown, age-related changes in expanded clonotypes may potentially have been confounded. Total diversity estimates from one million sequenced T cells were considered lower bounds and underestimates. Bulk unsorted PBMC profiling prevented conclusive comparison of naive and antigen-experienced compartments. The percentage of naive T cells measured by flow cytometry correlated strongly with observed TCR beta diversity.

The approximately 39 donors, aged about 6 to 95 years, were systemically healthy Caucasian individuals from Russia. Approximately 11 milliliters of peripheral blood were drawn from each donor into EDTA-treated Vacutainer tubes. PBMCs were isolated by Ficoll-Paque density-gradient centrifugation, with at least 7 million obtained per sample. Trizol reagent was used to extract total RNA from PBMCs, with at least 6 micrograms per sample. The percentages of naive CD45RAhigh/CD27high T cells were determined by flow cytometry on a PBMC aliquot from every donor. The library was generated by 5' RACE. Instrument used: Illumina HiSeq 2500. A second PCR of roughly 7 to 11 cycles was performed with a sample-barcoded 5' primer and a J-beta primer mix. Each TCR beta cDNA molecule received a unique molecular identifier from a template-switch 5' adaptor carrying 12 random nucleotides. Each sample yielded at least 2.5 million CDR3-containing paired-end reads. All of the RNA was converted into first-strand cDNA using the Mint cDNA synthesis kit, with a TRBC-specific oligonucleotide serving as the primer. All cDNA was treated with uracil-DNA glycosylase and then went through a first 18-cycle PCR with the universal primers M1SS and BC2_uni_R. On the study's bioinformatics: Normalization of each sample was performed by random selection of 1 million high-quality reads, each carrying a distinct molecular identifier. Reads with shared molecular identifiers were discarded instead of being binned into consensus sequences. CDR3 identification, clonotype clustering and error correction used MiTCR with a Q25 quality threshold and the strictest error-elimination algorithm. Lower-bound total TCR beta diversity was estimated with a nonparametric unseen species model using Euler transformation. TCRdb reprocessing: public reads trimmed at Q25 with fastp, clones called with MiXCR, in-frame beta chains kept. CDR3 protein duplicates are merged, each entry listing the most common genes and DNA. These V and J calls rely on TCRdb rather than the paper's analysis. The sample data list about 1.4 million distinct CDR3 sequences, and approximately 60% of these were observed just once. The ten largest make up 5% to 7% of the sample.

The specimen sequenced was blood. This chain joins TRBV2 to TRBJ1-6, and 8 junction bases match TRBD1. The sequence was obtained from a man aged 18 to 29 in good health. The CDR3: CASSDGQGASPLHF. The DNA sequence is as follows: TGTGCCAGCAGTGATGGACAGGGTGCTTCACCCCTCCACTTT.